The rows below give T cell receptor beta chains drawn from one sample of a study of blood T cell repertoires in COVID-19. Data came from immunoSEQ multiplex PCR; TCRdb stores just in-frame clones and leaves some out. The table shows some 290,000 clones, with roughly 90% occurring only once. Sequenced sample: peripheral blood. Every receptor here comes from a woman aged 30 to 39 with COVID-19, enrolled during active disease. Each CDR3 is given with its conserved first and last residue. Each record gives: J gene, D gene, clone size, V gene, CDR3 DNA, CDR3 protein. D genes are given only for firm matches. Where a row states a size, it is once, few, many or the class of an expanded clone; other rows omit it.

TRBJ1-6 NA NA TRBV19 TGTGCCAGTAGTGGGGGACGAGGACAGACTATCAACTCCTATAATTCACCCCTCCACTTT CASSGGRGQTINSYNSPLHF
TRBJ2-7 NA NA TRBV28 TGTGCCAGCAGTTTTCACTACGAGCAGTACTTC CASSFHYEQYF
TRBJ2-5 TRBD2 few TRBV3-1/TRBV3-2 TGTGCCAGCAGTTGGGCGGGACTAGCGGGGGACCCTAGCCCCCAAGAGACCCAGTACTTC CASSWAGLAGDPSPQETQYF
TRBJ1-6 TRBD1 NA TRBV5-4 TGTGCCAGCAGATTACAGGGGGCTGGTTCACCCCTCCACTTT CASRLQGAGSPLHF
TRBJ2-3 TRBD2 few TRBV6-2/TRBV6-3 TGTGCCAGCAGTTACCCCCTTCCCCCGGGACTAGCGACCACAGATACGCAGTATTTT CASSYPLPPGLATTDTQYF
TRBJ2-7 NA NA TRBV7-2 TGTGCCAGCGGGGGGTTAGGGAGCTACGAGCAGTACTTC CASGGLGSYEQYF
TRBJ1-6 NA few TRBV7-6 TGTGCCAGCAGCTTACGCGACACAATCTCCTATAATTCACCCCTCCACTTT CASSLRDTISYNSPLHF
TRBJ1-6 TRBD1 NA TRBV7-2 TGTGCCAGCAGCCCCCGACGACAGGGACTTTCACCCCTCCACTTT CASSPRRQGLSPLHF
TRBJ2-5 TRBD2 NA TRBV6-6 TGTGCCAGCAGTTACCCTCAGCGGGGGGGCCGAGAGACCCAGTACTTC CASSYPQRGGRETQYF
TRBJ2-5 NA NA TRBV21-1 TGTGCCAGCAGCACTCGCCACCCGAGGTACTTC CASSTRHPRYF
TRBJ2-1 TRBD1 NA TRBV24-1 TGTGCCACCAGTGATTCGGGACAGTACAATGAGCAGTTCTTC CATSDSGQYNEQFF
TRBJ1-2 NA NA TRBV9 TGTGCCAGCAGCGTAGCTACGGGTGTTTATGGCTACACCTTC CASSVATGVYGYTF
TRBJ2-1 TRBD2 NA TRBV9 TGTGCCAGCAGGAGGGAGGGGTGGCATGAGCAGTTCTTC CASRREGWHEQFF
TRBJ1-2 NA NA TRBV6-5 TGTGCCAGCAGTTACTCGTTCAGGGAAGTTGTAGATGGCTACACCTTC CASSYSFREVVDGYTF